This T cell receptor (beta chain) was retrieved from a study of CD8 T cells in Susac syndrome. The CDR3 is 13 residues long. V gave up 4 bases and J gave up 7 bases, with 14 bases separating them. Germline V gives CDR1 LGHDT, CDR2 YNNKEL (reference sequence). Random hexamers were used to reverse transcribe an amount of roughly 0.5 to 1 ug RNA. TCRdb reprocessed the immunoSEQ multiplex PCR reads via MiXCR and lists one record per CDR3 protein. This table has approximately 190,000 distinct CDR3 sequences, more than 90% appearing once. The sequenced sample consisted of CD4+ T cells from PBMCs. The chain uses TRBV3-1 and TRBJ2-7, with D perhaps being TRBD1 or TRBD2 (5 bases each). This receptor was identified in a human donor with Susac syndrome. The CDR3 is CASSPLWDGEQYF. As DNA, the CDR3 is TGTGCCAGCAGCCCTCTTTGGGACGGGGAGCAGTACTTC.